This T cell receptor beta chain derives from a study of T cells in Graves' hyperthyroidism and ophthalmopathy. General study results and limits: Classification by a 13 V-J model distinguished ophthalmopathy from stable hyperthyroidism.

Germline V gene lookup returns CDR1 MGHRA and CDR2 YSYEKL. The CDR3 covers 16 residues. The V segment lost 3 bases and the J segment 5 bases; nucleotides outside the gene matches: 12. RNA transcripts gave rise to amplified TCR beta CDR3 regions. HTBI primers were used for first-round RT-PCR of the TCR CDR3. From the multiplex PCR reads, TCRdb called clonotypes with MiXCR, one entry per CDR3 protein. Among 400,000 to 600,000 distinct CDR3 sequences, less than 25% were seen once, and the ten largest hold more than 25%. Notes on this clonotype: Its cognate antigen is unknown.

The gene calls are TRBV4-1 and TRBJ1-1; 7 nucleotides match TRBD1. This TCR derives from a man aged 18 to 29 with Graves' hyperthyroidism. Input material: blood. This chain's CDR3 is CASSQSPGQTRTEAFF. The CDR3, as DNA: TGCGCCAGCAGCCAGTCACCGGGACAGACGAGGACTGAAGCTTTCTTT.